This T cell receptor (beta chain) was documented in a study of T cell repertoires in cytomegalovirus infection. Overall study: From public TCR beta signatures came an indication of both CMV infection and matching HLA type.

V was pared by 1 base and J by 2 bases, with 6 bases between. Germline CDR1 is SGHAT and CDR2 is FQNNGV. The CDR3 has 14 amino acids. Using its own MiXCR run on the reads, TCRdb lists one record per CDR3 protein. The table includes some 600,000 distinct CDR3 sequences, around 24% detected once. This clonotype was recorded at least ten times. Its antigen is as yet unknown. Study-wide points: HLA-C-restricted TCR beta clonotypes specific for CMV led the ex vivo response. Carriers of CMV and the relevant HLA type were discriminated by public TCR beta frequency.

Sequenced input: CD8+ T cells from PBMCs. This rearrangement joins TRBV11-2 to TRBJ2-1; TRBD1 is a possible D gene (5 bases). This TCR was recovered from a human donor in good health (CMV status not recorded). Some clones in this sample may be carry-over from other donors' samples. This chain's CDR3 is CASSLADTYNEQFF. The CDR3 nucleotides read TGTGCCAGCAGCTTAGCGGACACCTACAATGAGCAGTTCTTC. The full variable domain, with the rest looked up from reference TRBV11-2 and TRBJ2-1, is EAGVAQSPRYKIIEKRQSVAFWCNPISGHATLYWYQQILGQGPKLLIQFQNNGVVDDSQLPKDRFSAERLKGVDSTLKIQPAKLEDSAVYLCASSLADTYNEQFFGPGTRLTVL.